This T cell receptor (beta chain) was captured in a study of blood T cell repertoires in COVID-19. Trimming removed 1 base from V and 5 bases from J; junction bases left unmatched: 7. The V gene's germline CDR1 is SGHRS and CDR2 YFSETQ. This CDR3 is 15 amino acids long. Participants came from roughly 25 US areas, aged roughly 18 to 100 years. Donors were grouped by their self-reported clinical history. The table came from immunoSEQ multiplex PCR; TCRdb's copy has only in-frame clones and leaves some out. Here the sample spans under 300,000 clones, approximately 91% being singletons. The source is a woman in her thirties or forties with acute COVID-19. The sequenced sample consisted of PBMCs or T cells enriched from blood (not recorded which). The chain is built from TRBV5-1 and TRBJ2-3, with TRBD2 identical over 7 bases. Written as DNA, the CDR3 is TGCGCCAGCAGCTTGTACCAGGGAGGGAAAGATACGCAGTATTTT. This gives the protein CASSLYQGGKDTQYF.